One sample yielded the 28 T cell receptor beta chains listed below, sequenced in a study of T cells in Graves' hyperthyroidism and ophthalmopathy. Template material for amplifying TCR beta CDR3 regions consisted of RNA transcripts. The HTBI primer set served for first-round RT-PCR of the TCR CDR3. A single record per CDR3 protein comes from TCRdb applying MiXCR to the multiplex PCR reads. There are approximately 570,000 distinct CDR3 sequences in the sample; about 20% occur only once, and roughly 44% lies in the top ten. What was sequenced was blood. Receptors originate from a man aged 40-55 years with Graves' ophthalmopathy.

This clonotype came up many times. This rearrangement joins TRBV12-3 or TRBV12-4 to TRBJ2-2, with 7 positions matching TRBD1. J lost 0 bases, V lost 1 base, and 5 bases had no gene match. CDR3 length: 17 residues. CDR3 loop: CASSLGRGNTNTGELFF. The DNA of the CDR3 is TGTGCCAGCAGTTTAGGCAGGGGGAATACGAACACCGGGGAGCTGTTTTTT.

This clonotype came up a few times. CDR3 region: CSASYGLVSYEQYF. The CDR3 DNA sequence: TGCAGTGCTAGCTACGGGCTGGTTTCTTACGAGCAGTACTTC. The chain carries TRBV20-1 and TRBJ2-7; no reliable D call. The CDR3 sequence is 14 residues long. V shed 3 bases and J shed 4 bases, with 16 bases lying between them. CDR1 is DFQATT and CDR2 is SNEGSKA in the germline V gene (reference sequence).

This clonotype was observed a few times. This chain connects TRBV27 to TRBJ2-2; 7 bases line up with TRBD1. V lost 4 bases and J lost 7; bases outside the gene matches: 6. The CDR3 extends over 14 amino acids. Germline CDR1 and CDR2: MNHEY and SMNVEV (reference sequence). CDR3 sequence (DNA): TGTGCCAGCAGTTGGCAGGGGGTAATCGGGGAGCTGTTTTTT. Its protein product is CASSWQGVIGELFF.

This chain joins TRBV6-1 and TRBJ2-7; 7 bases align to TRBD1. After removal of 11 bases from V and 0 bases from J, the junction contained 4 bases not matched to a gene. The length of the CDR3 is 12 residues. From germline, CDR1 is MNHNS and CDR2 SASEGT. This CDR3 reads CAVRQGSYEQYF. CDR3 DNA sequence: TGTGCCGTCCGACAGGGCTCCTACGAGCAGTACTTC.

The rearrangement links TRBV5-4 to TRBJ1-5; 7 bases align to TRBD1. Trimming at V came to 2 bases and at J to 5 bases, leaving 4 bases not matched to a gene. Looked up from germline, CDR1 is SGHNT and CDR2 is YYREEE (reference sequence). The length of the CDR3 is 14 residues. The CDR3 here is CASSLGGGDQPQHF. In nucleotides, the CDR3 is TGTGCCAGCAGCTTAGGGGGCGGGGATCAGCCCCAGCATTTT. Drawing the rest from reference TRBV5-4 and TRBJ1-5, the complete variable domain is ETGVTQSPTHLIKTRGQQVTLRCSSQSGHNTVSWYQQALGQGPQFIFQYYREEENGRGNFPPRFSGLQFPNYSSELNVNALELDDSALYLCASSLGGGDQPQHFGDGTRLSIL.

This clonotype was detected ten times or more. V usage is TRBV7-2 and J usage is TRBJ2-3; 14 nucleotides match TRBD2. V trimming: 5 bases; J trimming: 6 bases; junction bases outside the gene matches: 7. The CDR3 is made up of 16 amino acids. Germline-derived CDR1 and CDR2 are SGHTA and FQGNSA. The CDR3 region has the DNA TGTGCCAGCAGCGCAGGACTAGCGGGAGGCCTGGATACGCAGTATTTT. Translated, it gives CASSAGLAGGLDTQYF.

This chain joins TRBV20-1 and TRBJ2-2; D perhaps matches TRBD1 (5 bases). Trimming removed 5 bases at V and 0 bases at J, with 10 bases between. This CDR3 spans 14 amino acids. Looked up from germline, CDR1 is DFQATT and CDR2 is SNEGSKA (reference sequence). The CDR3 DNA is TGCAGTGCTCGGAGACAGACGAACACCGGGGAGCTGTTTTTT. Encoded protein: CSARRQTNTGELFF.

The chain has TRBV5-4 and TRBJ2-4, with TRBD2 as a possible D gene (6 bases). This CDR3 has 16 amino acids. Trimming removed 4 bases from V and 2 bases from J, with 16 bases in between. CDR1 is SGHNT and CDR2 is YYREEE in the germline V gene (reference sequence). CDR3 loop: CASSGGSGGTKNIQYF. Here the CDR3 DNA reads TGTGCCAGCAGCGGTGGCTCTGGCGGGACCAAAAACATTCAGTACTTC.

The chain is built from TRBV4-2 and TRBJ1-2; D may be TRBD1 (5 bases). V was trimmed by 4 bases and J by 0 bases, leaving 15 bases between them. This CDR3 comprises 16 residues. Germline assignment: CDR1 LGHNA and CDR2 YNFKEQ. This CDR3 is CASSPAGGEANYGYTF. DNA of the CDR3: TGTGCCAGCAGCCCGGCGGGGGGAGAAGCTAACTATGGCTACACCTTC.

This clonotype was recorded many times. V is TRBV2 and J is TRBJ2-1; D is uncertain. Trimming shortened V by 1 base and J by 1 base, and 17 bases separated the two germline ends. CDR1 is SNHLY and CDR2 is FYNNEI in the germline V gene. The CDR3 length is 18 residues. The CDR3 sequence is CASSEDIGNLGSYNEQFF. The CDR3 DNA follows: TGTGCCAGCAGTGAAGACATTGGGAACCTGGGATCCTACAATGAGCAGTTCTTC.

This clonotype was observed a handful of times. The chain joins TRBV7-2 to TRBJ2-1; 11 nucleotides line up with TRBD1. The germline gives CDR1 SGHTA, CDR2 FQGNSA. There are 18 residues in the CDR3. The J segment lost 8 bases and the V segment lost 5 bases, leaving 17 bases of the junction unmatched. The CDR3 DNA is TGTGCCAGCAGCCAAAATCCTCCCACCGGGACAGGGGGATATGAGCAGTTCTTC. Translation gives CASSQNPPTGTGGYEQFF.

As concerns this clonotype: One junction end does not reproduce the germline sequence, and a read error may be involved. CDR3 sequence: CASTEIGTYGYTF. CDR3 nucleotides: TGTGCCAGCACTGAAATAGGGACCTATGGCTACACCTTC. J is TRBJ1-2 and V is TRBV6-1, with D possibly matching TRBD1 (5 bases). The V gene's germline CDR1 is MNHNS and CDR2 SASEGT. CDR3 length equals 13 residues.

This clonotype was counted at least ten times. CDR3: CASSSGQGREAFF. CDR3 nucleotide sequence: TGTGCCAGCAGCTCTGGACAGGGCAGGGAAGCTTTCTTT. This chain uses TRBV7-8 with TRBJ1-1; TRBD1 matches 8 bases. The V gene's germline CDR1 is SGHVS and CDR2 FQNEAQ. J gave up 8 bases and V 4 bases, and 6 bases lay outside the gene matches. CDR3 length: 13 residues. The full variable domain, its missing parts supplied by reference TRBV7-8 and TRBJ1-1, is GAGVSQSPRYKVAKRGQDVALRCDPISGHVSLFWYQQALGQGPEFLTYFQNEAQLDKSGLPSDRFFAERPEGSVSTLKIQRTQQEDSAVYLCASSSGQGREAFFGQGTRLTVV.

This clonotype was detected a few times. The chain carries TRBV5-6 and TRBJ1-1, with D maybe TRBD1 (6 bases). Germline V gene data show CDR1 as SGHDT and CDR2 as YYEEEE. Trimming stripped 0 bases from V and 0 bases from J, with 12 bases between. The CDR3 runs 16 residues. The CDR3 DNA sequence: TGTGCCAGCAGCTTGGGGCGGGGGGCAGTGAACACTGAAGCTTTCTTT. Amino acids: CASSLGRGAVNTEAFF.

This clonotype was detected many times. CDR3 residues: CASSLHGKNTEAFF. The CDR3 DNA follows: TGTGCCAGCAGTTTACACGGGAAGAACACTGAAGCTTTCTTT. The J gene is TRBJ1-1, the V gene TRBV12-3 or TRBV12-4; D is ambiguous. V lost 2 bases and J 1 base, leaving 8 bases between the germline ends. This CDR3 spans 14 amino acids.

The table lists this clonotype with a few counts. This sequence joins TRBV30 and TRBJ2-1; the match to TRBD2 covers 9 bases. The CDR3 has 16 amino acids. From germline, CDR1 is GTSNPN and CDR2 SVGIG (reference sequence). Trimming cost V 7 bases and J 6 bases; bases outside gene matches: 16. The CDR3, as DNA: TGTGCCTTCCCAAACCAGGTGCGGGAGGGCGGCAATGAGCAGTTCTTC. It codes for CAFPNQVREGGNEQFF. The variable domain in full, completed from reference TRBV30 and TRBJ2-1, reads SQTIHQWPATLVQPVGSPLSLECTVEGTSNPNLYWYRQAAGRGLQLLFYSVGIGQISSEVPQNLSASRPQDRQFILSSKKLLLSDSGFYLCAFPNQVREGGNEQFFGPGTRLTVL.

This clonotype occurred a few times. The chain employs TRBV3-1 and TRBJ1-2, with TRBD1 matching 7 bases. V lost 4 bases to trimming and J lost 7 bases; unmatched junction nucleotides: 6. Germline V gene lookup returns CDR1 LGHDT and CDR2 YNNKEL (reference sequence). CDR3 size: 13 residues. CDR3 sequence (DNA): TGTGCCAGCAGCCCGACAGGGCTGACTGGCTACACCTTC. It is translated as CASSPTGLTGYTF. Full variable domain (missing parts from reference TRBV3-1 and TRBJ1-2): DTAVSQTPKYLVTQMGNDKSIKCEQNLGHDTMYWYKQDSKKFLKIMFSYNNKELIINETVPNRFSPKSPDKAHLNLHINSLELGDSAVYFCASSPTGLTGYTFGSGTRLTVV.

The chain uses TRBV20-1 and TRBJ2-3, with D uncertain. The V end lost 6 bases, the J end lost 7 bases, and 11 bases lay between the germline ends. Germline V gene sequence: CDR1 DFQATT, CDR2 SNEGSKA (reference sequence). CDR3 size: 11 residues. The CDR3 DNA is TGCAGTGCACCGAAGAGACATACGCAGTATTTT. As protein: CSAPKRHTQYF.

The V gene is TRBV19, the J gene TRBJ2-2, with no clear D. Per the germline V gene, CDR1 is LNHDA and CDR2 is SQIVND (reference sequence). The CDR3 length is 11 residues. The V end was cut by 3 bases, the J end by 5 bases, with 1 base between. The DNA of the CDR3 is TGTGCCAGTAGTATGACCGGGGAGCTGTTTTTT. Amino acids: CASSMTGELFF.

This clonotype has at least ten counts. The rearrangement links TRBV5-1 to TRBJ1-1, with D perhaps matching TRBD1 (6 bases). Germline V CDR1 and CDR2: SGHRS, YFSETQ. The CDR3 spans 15 residues. V was pared by 0 bases and J by 5 bases, with 14 bases between. In DNA, the CDR3 is TGCGCCAGCAGCTTGGGTCCGGGGGCTATGACTGAAGCTTTCTTT. This translates into CASSLGPGAMTEAFF.

In its sample, this clonotype was seen a few times. The junction and the germline gene differ at one end; a read error may be behind it. The gene calls are TRBV18 and TRBJ1-1; 7 bases are a match to TRBD1. The CDR3 totals 14 residues. The germline gives CDR1 KGHSH, CDR2 LQKENI. This CDR3 reads CASSTGAGGTEAFF. CDR3 nucleotide sequence: TGCGCCAGCTCAACCGGGGCAGGGGGCACTGAAGCTTTCTTT.

This clonotype was counted a few times. The chain carries TRBV28 and TRBJ2-3; 7 bases are a match to TRBD1. The CDR3 contains 14 residues. V gave up 10 bases and J gave up 2 bases; unmatched junction bases: 9. Germline CDR1 MDHEN, CDR2 SYDVKM. The CDR3 DNA reads TGTGCCATCGAACCGGGACAGATCACAGATACGCAGTATTTT. Protein: CAIEPGQITDTQYF.

There are a few counts of this clonotype. CDR3 in DNA: TGTGCCAGAATATTGCAGAATTGGGACAGGCTGAACACTGAAGCTTTCTTT. Its protein is CARILQNWDRLNTEAFF. The rearrangement links TRBV27 to TRBJ1-1; TRBD1 matches at 8 bases. CDR3 length: 17 amino acids. Trimming took 9 bases from V and 0 from J; bases not matched to a gene: 15. Germline CDR1 MNHEY, CDR2 SMNVEV (reference sequence).

The chain links TRBV20-1 to TRBJ2-1; 11 bases match TRBD1. CDR3 length: 14 residues. Looked up from germline, CDR1 is DFQATT and CDR2 is SNEGSKA (reference sequence). Trimming cost V 3 bases and J 3 bases; bases outside gene matches: 1. The CDR3 protein is CSARDRGHYNEQFF. For the CDR3, the DNA is TGCAGTGCTAGGGACAGGGGGCACTACAATGAGCAGTTCTTC.

This chain uses TRBV20-1 with TRBJ1-2; 8 positions match TRBD1. The germline CDR1 and CDR2 sequences are DFQATT and SNEGSKA (reference sequence). The CDR3 loop spans 16 amino acids. V shed 6 bases, J shed 0 bases, and the junction held 12 bases outside the gene matches. In DNA form, the CDR3 reads TGCAGTGCAGGACAGGGCAGATCCTTGGCTAACTATGGCTACACCTTC. Translated: CSAGQGRSLANYGYTF.

The chain uses TRBV7-9 and TRBJ2-2; either TRBD1 or TRBD2 may fit D (5 bases each). The CDR3 runs to 12 residues. Trimming shortened V by 3 bases and J by 10 bases, and 9 bases separated the two germline ends. Germline V gives CDR1 SEHNR, CDR2 FQNEAQ (reference sequence). The CDR3, as DNA: TGTGCCAGCAGCTTCGGGGCGCTGGAGCTGTTTTTT. Encoded protein: CASSFGALELFF.

V gene TRBV18 combines with J gene TRBJ1-1; 9 nucleotides match TRBD1. CDR1 is KGHSH and CDR2 is LQKENI in the germline V gene. The CDR3 sequence is 13 residues long. The ends lost 2 bases at V and 8 bases at J; junction bases unmatched: 3. CDR3 residues: CASSPGTGPEAFF. CDR3 nucleotide sequence: TGTGCCAGCTCACCAGGGACAGGGCCAGAAGCTTTCTTT.

This clonotype was recorded a few times. This chain connects TRBV20-1 to TRBJ1-2; TRBD1 is a possible D gene (5 bases). The V end lost 6 bases, the J end lost 4 bases, and 12 bases lay between the germline ends. Germline values: CDR1 DFQATT, CDR2 SNEGSKA (reference sequence). This CDR3 is 12 amino acids long. The CDR3 loop reads CSAEDSTYGYTF. The CDR3 DNA reads TGCAGTGCCGAAGACAGCACCTATGGCTACACCTTC.